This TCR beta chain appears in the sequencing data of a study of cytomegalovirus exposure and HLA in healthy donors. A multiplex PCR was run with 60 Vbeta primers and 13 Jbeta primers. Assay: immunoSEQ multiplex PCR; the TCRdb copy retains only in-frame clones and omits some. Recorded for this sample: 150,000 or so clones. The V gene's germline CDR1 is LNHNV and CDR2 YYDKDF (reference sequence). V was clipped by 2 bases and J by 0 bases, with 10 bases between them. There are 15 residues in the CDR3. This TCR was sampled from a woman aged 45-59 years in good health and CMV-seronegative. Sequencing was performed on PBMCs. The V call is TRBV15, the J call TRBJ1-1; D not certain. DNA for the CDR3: TGTGCCACCAGCAGACCCGGGAGGCTGAACACTGAAGCTTTCTTT. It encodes CATSRPGRLNTEAFF.